The rows below give T cell receptor beta chains drawn from one sample of a study of T cell responses to AZD1222 COVID-19 vaccine. Clones were sequenced by immunoSEQ multiplex PCR, and TCRdb holds only the in-frame ones, with some missing. In the table there are about 150,000 clones, more than 85% of which are singletons. The sample was peripheral blood, taken on day 0 of AZD1222 vaccination. The receptors stem from an adult in good health. Both conserved end residues are part of each CDR3. The D gene is left open where the match is weak. Clone size appears in some rows only: once, few, many, or a class for an expanded clone.

NA	TRBV12-5	TRBJ2-1	NA	CASGLVRSEQFF	TGTGCTAGTGGTTTGGTACGCAGTGAGCAGTTCTTC
NA	TRBV9	TRBJ1-5	TRBD1	CASSVSGGSNQPQHF	TGTGCCAGCAGCGTGTCAGGGGGCAGCAATCAGCCCCAGCATTTT
NA	TRBV11-2	TRBJ1-2	NA	CASSLFVRHHGYTF	TGTGCCAGCAGCTTATTTGTCAGGCACCATGGCTACACCTTC
once	TRBV5-4	TRBJ1-2	TRBD1	CASSPGTGGLGYTF	TGTGCCAGCAGCCCCGGGACAGGGGGATTGGGCTACACCTTC
NA	TRBV5-4	TRBJ2-1	NA	CASSLIHNEQFF	TGTGCCAGCAGCTTGATACACAATGAGCAGTTCTTC
few	TRBV5-6	TRBJ1-5	NA	CASSPGGHQPQHF	TGTGCCAGCAGCCCTGGAGGGCATCAGCCCCAGCATTTT
NA	TRBV9	TRBJ1-1	NA	CASSVDRGDTEAFF	TGTGCCAGCAGCGTAGATAGGGGAGACACTGAAGCTTTCTTT
NA	TRBV6-5	TRBJ1-5	TRBD1	CASSSQGAHSNQPQHF	TGTGCCAGCAGTTCCCAGGGGGCCCATAGCAATCAGCCCCAGCATTTT
NA	TRBV5-6	TRBJ2-7	NA	CASSLGTVPYEQYF	TGTGCCAGCAGCTTGGGGACGGTCCCCTACGAGCAGTACTTC
NA	TRBV11-3	TRBJ2-1	TRBD2	CASSPRVAGHEQFF	TGTGCCAGCAGCCCCCGGGTAGCGGGGCATGAGCAGTTCTTC
NA	TRBV10-3	TRBJ2-3	TRBD1	CAITRQGPSTDTQYF	TGTGCCATCACCCGACAGGGGCCTTCAACAGATACGCAGTATTTT
NA	TRBV10-3	TRBJ2-7	TRBD2	CAISEAGSLIGYEQYF	TGTGCCATCAGTGAAGCGGGGAGTCTAATAGGGTACGAGCAGTACTTC
NA	TRBV12-3/TRBV12-4	TRBJ1-1	NA	CASSAKSTEAFF	TGTGCCAGCAGTGCAAAGTCCACTGAAGCTTTCTTT
NA	TRBV7-2	TRBJ2-7	NA	CASSLQGYEQYF	TGTGCCAGCAGCCTGCAAGGCTACGAGCAGTACTTC
once	TRBV27	TRBJ2-7	NA	CASSSLDSYEQYF	TGTGCCAGCAGTTCCCTGGACAGCTACGAGCAGTACTTC
NA	TRBV7-2	TRBJ2-1	TRBD2	CASSLAGLRGVSNEQFF	TGTGCCAGCAGCTTAGCAGGTCTGCGGGGGGTTTCGAATGAGCAGTTCTTC
NA	TRBV11-3	TRBJ2-7	NA	CASSPDWGSEQYF	TGTGCCAGCAGCCCGGATTGGGGGTCCGAGCAGTACTTC
few	TRBV6-1	TRBJ2-7	TRBD1	CASSDRFGTGVYEQYF	TGTGCCAGCAGTGATCGGTTCGGGACAGGGGTCTACGAGCAGTACTTC
once	TRBV3-1/TRBV3-2	TRBJ1-5	NA	CASSQAGGNQPQHF	TGTGCCAGCAGCCAAGCAGGGGGCAATCAGCCCCAGCATTTT
NA	TRBV19	TRBJ2-7	TRBD2	CASSGLAGEDFLEQYF	TGTGCCAGTAGTGGGCTAGCGGGAGAGGATTTCTTAGAGCAGTACTTC
NA	TRBV29-1	TRBJ2-2	NA	CSARDFNTGELFF	TGCAGCGCGCGAGACTTCAACACCGGGGAGCTGTTTTTT
NA	TRBV4-3	TRBJ1-2	NA	CASSRQTGSGYTF	TGCGCCAGCAGCCGTCAAACAGGGTCGGGCTACACCTTC
NA	TRBV11-2	TRBJ2-7	NA	CASSLPTGYSTYEQYF	TGTGCCAGCAGCTTACCCACAGGGTACTCCACCTACGAGCAGTACTTC
NA	TRBV7-9	TRBJ1-2	TRBD1	CASSLSWDRLNYGYTF	TGTGCCAGCAGCTTGTCGTGGGACAGGCTTAACTATGGCTACACCTTC
NA	TRBV13	TRBJ2-4	NA	CASSLGNRRLAKNIQYF	TGTGCCAGCAGCTTAGGAAACAGGAGATTAGCCAAAAACATTCAGTACTTC